The next 17 T cell receptor beta chains were all read from a single sample in a study of CD8 T cells in ankylosing spondylitis. TCRdb called the 5' RACE reads again in MiXCR, with one record for every CDR3 protein. The sample consists of hundreds of thousands of distinct CDR3 sequences, roughly 32% of them appearing once. Material: blood, either unsorted or a sorted T cell fraction (not recorded which). The receptors derive from a male donor with ankylosing spondylitis or in good health (not recorded which).

This rearrangement joins TRBV5-4 to TRBJ2-4; 8 positions agree with TRBD1. The CDR3 totals 15 residues. V shed 3 bases, J shed 8 bases, and the junction held 10 bases outside the gene matches. Germline lookup yields CDR1 SGHNT and CDR2 YYREEE (reference sequence). CDR3 sequence reads: CASSSGGGPRHIQYF. DNA of the CDR3: TGTGCCAGCAGCTCAGGGGGCGGGCCGCGCCACATTCAGTACTTC.

The table lists this clonotype with a few counts. The chain employs TRBV28 and TRBJ2-1; D unclear. V lost 1 base to trimming and J lost 7 bases, with 8 bases between them. Germline V gene data show CDR1 as MDHEN and CDR2 as SYDVKM. CDR3 length: 13 amino acids. In DNA, the CDR3 is TGTGCCAGCAGTTTATCAGCTTGGAATGAGCAGTTCTTC. It yields the protein CASSLSAWNEQFF.

This clonotype has a handful of counts. The chain uses TRBV7-3 and TRBJ2-1; the match to TRBD2 covers 9 bases. Germline-derived CDR1 and CDR2 are SGHTA and FQGTGA. Germline trimming cut 5 bases from V and 3 bases from J; bases unmatched to any gene: 2. The CDR3 runs to 14 residues. CDR3 sequence (DNA): TGTGCCAGCAGCCCAGCGGGGGGCTACAATGAGCAGTTCTTC. Its translation is CASSPAGGYNEQFF.

This clonotype was detected ten times or more. The V call is TRBV20-1, the J call TRBJ1-2, with a possible D match to TRBD1 (5 bases). Trimming removed 6 bases from V and 4 bases from J, with 21 bases in between. CDR3 length equals 15 residues. CDR1 DFQATT and CDR2 SNEGSKA come from the germline V gene (reference sequence). The CDR3 nucleotides are TGCAGTGCCACGTCTATACCGGGGGACGGCTATGGCTACACCTTC. It specifies CSATSIPGDGYGYTF.

This rearrangement joins TRBV5-1 to TRBJ2-5; D unresolved. Germline CDR1 is SGHRS and CDR2 is YFSETQ. This CDR3 contains 14 residues. V lost 0 bases to trimming and J lost 4 bases, with 10 bases between them. CDR3 sequence (DNA): TGCGCCAGCAGCTTGGGGGTTTTTGGAGAGACCCAGTACTTC. This encodes CASSLGVFGETQYF.

The chain couples TRBV6-1 to TRBJ2-3; D might be TRBD2 (5 bases). Trimming removed 5 bases at V and 2 bases at J, with 11 bases between. The CDR3 is 14 residues long. From germline, CDR1 is MNHNS and CDR2 SASEGT. CDR3 protein: CASSRNGNTDTQYF. In DNA, the CDR3 is TGTGCCAGCAGTCGGAACGGGAACACAGATACGCAGTATTTT.

This clonotype was seen only a few times. J is TRBJ1-1 and V is TRBV20-1, with no clear D. The CDR3 has 15 residues. CDR1 is DFQATT, CDR2 SNEGSKA, per germline (reference sequence). Trimming cost V 1 base and J 4 bases, with 16 bases left between them. CDR3 amino acids: CSARAVGEPGTEAFF. CDR3 DNA sequence: TGCAGTGCTAGAGCGGTTGGCGAGCCCGGCACTGAAGCTTTCTTT.

The rearrangement uses TRBV7-8 and TRBJ1-6; TRBD1 agrees at 8 bases. J was trimmed by 8 bases and V by 4 bases; bases with no gene match: 7. This CDR3 is built from 15 residues. Germline V gene sequence: CDR1 SGHVS, CDR2 FQNEAQ. Written as DNA, the CDR3 is TGTGCCAGCAGCTACACAGGGGGATTAGATTCACCCCTCCACTTT. Residues: CASSYTGGLDSPLHF.

The rearrangement uses TRBV20-1 and TRBJ2-1, with D tentatively TRBD2 (6 bases). CDR1 is DFQATT, CDR2 SNEGSKA, per germline (reference sequence). This CDR3 is 13 amino acids long. Trimming cost V 6 bases and J 9 bases, with 18 bases left between them. CDR3 sequence: CSAPGVLGGEQFF. DNA of the CDR3: TGCAGTGCCCCGGGTGTCCTCGGGGGTGAGCAGTTCTTC.

V usage is TRBV12-3 or TRBV12-4 and J usage is TRBJ2-5; D ambiguous. Trimming stripped 5 bases from V and 5 bases from J, with 15 bases between. The CDR3 runs 14 residues. DNA of the CDR3: TGTGCCAGCAGTCCCGGGCAGGCCCGGGAGACCCAGTACTTC. It yields the protein CASSPGQARETQYF.

This clonotype was seen a handful of times. The chain couples TRBV15 to TRBJ2-1, with TRBD2 matching 7 bases. The CDR3 has 12 residues. CDR1 LNHNV and CDR2 YYDKDF come from the germline V gene (reference sequence). V was clipped by 8 bases and J by 4 bases; unmatched bases: 2. The CDR3 is CATGLGYNEQFF. DNA for the CDR3: TGTGCCACCGGACTAGGGTACAATGAGCAGTTCTTC.

This clonotype appeared a single time. This chain joins TRBV7-6 and TRBJ2-4, with 10 positions matching TRBD1. This CDR3 is 16 amino acids long. Trimming took 4 bases from V and 0 from J; bases not matched to a gene: 3. Germline CDR1 SGHVS, CDR2 FNYEAQ. The CDR3 nucleotides are TGTGCCAGCAGCTCAGGACAGGGGGGAGCCAAAAACATTCAGTACTTC. It encodes CASSSGQGGAKNIQYF.

This clonotype was detected only a few times. The J gene is TRBJ2-5, the V gene TRBV9; 10 positions match TRBD1. CDR1 and CDR2 from the germline V gene are SGDLS and YYNGEE. CDR3 length: 16 amino acids. With 3 bases clipped from V and 4 bases from J, the junction kept 9 bases outside the gene matches. The CDR3 DNA is TGTGCCAGCAGCGCCAGACAGGGGGCTCTATCAGAGACCCAGTACTTC. Amino acid sequence: CASSARQGALSETQYF.

In its sample, this clonotype was seen a few times. The CDR3 nucleotides are TGTGCCAGCAGCAATAGCGGGGGGGCCTCAGATACGCAGTATTTT. Its translation is CASSNSGGASDTQYF. The chain couples TRBV7-2 to TRBJ2-3, with TRBD2 matching 11 bases. Germline V gene lookup returns CDR1 SGHTA and CDR2 FQGNSA. The CDR3 runs 15 residues. J gave up 4 bases and V 5 bases, and 5 bases lay outside the gene matches.

This sequence joins TRBV6-5 and TRBJ2-7; D possibly corresponds to TRBD1 (5 bases). Deletions cut 2 bases from V and 5 bases from J, with 13 bases between. In germline, CDR1 is MNHEY, CDR2 SVGAGI. There are 14 residues in the CDR3. CDR3 in amino acids: CASSYNPGLNEQYF. CDR3 nucleotides: TGTGCCAGCAGTTACAATCCAGGGCTCAACGAGCAGTACTTC.

The chain combines TRBV7-9 with TRBJ2-1; TRBD2 aligns across 11 bases. Germline CDR1 is SEHNR and CDR2 is FQNEAQ (reference sequence). The trim removed 5 bases at V and 2 bases at J, leaving 5 bases unmatched. The CDR3 has 16 amino acids. The CDR3 DNA sequence: TGTGCCAGCAGCCCGCTTAGCGGGGGGGCCTACAATGAGCAGTTCTTC. This translates into CASSPLSGGAYNEQFF.

This clonotype was observed a handful of times. V usage is TRBV12-3 or TRBV12-4 and J usage is TRBJ1-5; D not certain. The CDR3 covers 15 residues. The V gene lost 1 base and the J gene lost 2 bases, with 9 bases spanning the gap. CDR3 in DNA: TGTGCCAGCAGTTTAGGACCCGGGGGCAATCAGCCCCAGCATTTT. This translates into CASSLGPGGNQPQHF.